One sample yielded the 17 T cell receptor beta chains listed below, sequenced in a study of Ad26.COV2.S vaccination and SARS-CoV-2 variants. Treatment noted: 15 to 20 received Ad26.COV2.S at low or high dose, single or two shots; several received placebo; per-sample allocation not given. Sample collection was performed on day 63 after the first vaccine or placebo injection. Data came from immunoSEQ multiplex PCR; TCRdb stores just in-frame clones and leaves some out. The sample holds roughly 500,000 clones, 70% to 90% seen once. Source: peripheral blood, taken in a trial of Ad26.COV2.S vaccine versus placebo. The origin of the receptors is a person aged 18-65 years who received the Ad26.COV2.S COVID-19 vaccine or a placebo.

In regard to this clone: Within the sample, other DNA sequences also encode this same CDR3. The rearrangement uses TRBV19 and TRBJ1-5; a weak D match, TRBD1 (6 bases). V lost 2 bases and J lost 2, with 7 bases in between. The CDR3 totals 14 residues. CDR1 LNHDA and CDR2 SQIVND come from the germline V gene (reference sequence). The chain's CDR3 is CASSISGGNQPQHF. The CDR3 region has the DNA TGTGCCAGTAGTATATCAGGGGGCAATCAGCCCCAGCATTTT.

The CDR3 nucleotides read TGTGCCAGCAGTGAACGGGGCTTTCCTAGCACAGATACGCAGTATTTT. The encoded protein is CASSERGFPSTDTQYF. The chain combines TRBV6-4 with TRBJ2-3; TRBD1 or TRBD2 may be the D gene (5 bases each). Trimming took off 3 bases at V and 0 bases at J, with 13 bases between the two ends. CDR1 is MRHNA and CDR2 is SNTAGT in the germline V gene. This CDR3 spans 16 amino acids.

The rearrangement links TRBV7-2 to TRBJ2-7; TRBD1 is a possible D gene (6 bases). The V end was cut by 5 bases, the J end by 4 bases, with 9 bases between. This CDR3 has 12 amino acids. Germline CDR1 reads SGHTA; CDR2 reads FQGNSA. CDR3 nucleotides: TGTGCCAGCAGCCACAGGGCTTACGAGCAGTACTTC. Translating it yields CASSHRAYEQYF. The whole variable domain, filled in from reference TRBV7-2 and TRBJ2-7, reads GAGVSQSPSNKVTEKGKDVELRCDPISGHTALYWYRQSLGQGLEFLIYFQGNSAPDKSGLPSDRFSAERTGGSVSTLTIQRTQQEDSAVYLCASSHRAYEQYFGPGTRLTVT.

Only one count was recorded for this clone. The chain recombines TRBV7-2 with TRBJ2-1, with 7 nucleotides matching TRBD2. The trim removed 5 bases at V and 8 bases at J, leaving 9 bases unmatched. The CDR3 extends over 14 amino acids. The germline V gene has CDR1 SGHTA and CDR2 FQGNSA. CDR3 in DNA: TGTGCCAGCAGCCTAGGACTAGGATGGTATGAGCAGTTCTTC. As protein: CASSLGLGWYEQFF.

V and J are TRBV7-9 and TRBJ2-1; the match to TRBD1 covers 9 bases. V was pared by 8 bases and J by 6 bases, with 14 bases of the junction left unmatched. The CDR3 contains 16 residues. Germline V CDR1 and CDR2: SEHNR, FQNEAQ (reference sequence). CDR3 coding DNA: TGTGCCAGCTCCCCCCCGGGGACAGGGATGCTCAATGAGCAGTTCTTC. This sequence encodes CASSPPGTGMLNEQFF.

The chain uses TRBV11-2 and TRBJ1-2; TRBD1 matches 9 bases. V was clipped by 5 bases and J by 2 bases; unmatched bases: 3. Germline CDR1 reads SGHAT; CDR2 reads FQNNGV. The CDR3 spans 14 residues. CDR3 sequence reads: CASSRGQGNYGYTF. CDR3 nucleotides: TGTGCCAGCAGCCGCGGACAGGGGAACTATGGCTACACCTTC. The whole variable domain, remainder taken from reference TRBV11-2 and TRBJ1-2, is EAGVAQSPRYKIIEKRQSVAFWCNPISGHATLYWYQQILGQGPKLLIQFQNNGVVDDSQLPKDRFSAERLKGVDSTLKIQPAKLEDSAVYLCASSRGQGNYGYTFGSGTRLTVV.

V and J are TRBV28 and TRBJ2-3, with 9 bases fitting TRBD1. Germline assignment: CDR1 MDHEN and CDR2 SYDVKM. CDR3 length: 15 amino acids. The ends lost 4 bases at V and 1 base at J; junction bases unmatched: 3. The chain's CDR3 is CASSSRDRGTDTQYF. CDR3 nucleotides: TGTGCCAGCAGTTCTCGGGACAGGGGCACAGATACGCAGTATTTT.

The chain couples TRBV5-6 to TRBJ2-7, with TRBD2 matching over 11 bases. The CDR3 totals 15 residues. CDR1 is SGHDT and CDR2 is YYEEEE in the germline V gene. V shed 3 bases and J 7 bases; nucleotides not matched to a gene: 9. CDR3 amino acids: CASSSVGLAVLEQYF. DNA for the CDR3: TGTGCCAGCAGCTCGGTGGGACTAGCGGTTTTGGAGCAGTACTTC.

The J gene is TRBJ2-5, the V gene TRBV5-1; no clear D. The V gene lost 0 bases and the J gene lost 2 bases, with 11 bases spanning the gap. The CDR3 has 15 residues. Germline-derived CDR1 and CDR2 are SGHRS and YFSETQ. The CDR3 DNA reads TGCGCCAGCAGCTTGGATGTCCTGGGGCAAGAGACCCAGTACTTC. Protein: CASSLDVLGQETQYF.

This chain uses TRBV28 with TRBJ2-5; D might be TRBD2 (7 bases). The ends were cut back, 4 bases at V and 2 bases at J, with 17 bases in the middle. The CDR3 is made up of 16 amino acids. The germline V gene has CDR1 MDHEN and CDR2 SYDVKM. CDR3: CASSSNQQGLQETQYF. As DNA, the CDR3 is TGTGCCAGCAGTTCAAACCAACAGGGACTACAAGAGACCCAGTACTTC.

This chain uses TRBV3-1 (or the pseudogene TRBV3-2) with TRBJ1-4, with D perhaps TRBD1 (6 bases). Germline assignment: CDR1 LGHDT and CDR2 YNNKEL (reference sequence). The CDR3 loop spans 16 amino acids. The V end lost 4 bases, the J end lost 7 bases, and 19 bases lay between the germline ends. CDR3 bases: TGTGCCAGCAGCCCCCTGGGGGGCAGGGGAACTGAAAAACTGTTTTTT. It is translated as CASSPLGGRGTEKLFF.

V is TRBV30 and J is TRBJ2-2, with D maybe TRBD2 (6 bases). Germline CDR1 and CDR2: GTSNPN and SVGIG (reference sequence). This CDR3 is built from 14 residues. V lost 1 base to trimming and J lost 2 bases, with 8 bases between them. The DNA for the CDR3 is TGTGCCTGGAGTGAGGACTATAACACCGGGGAGCTGTTTTTT. It encodes CAWSEDYNTGELFF.

This clone occurred a few times. The chain carries TRBV5-1 and TRBJ1-1; 10 bases are a match to TRBD1. The length of the CDR3 is 13 residues. Germline lookup yields CDR1 SGHRS and CDR2 YFSETQ. V lost 7 bases, J lost 5 bases, and 5 bases stayed unmatched. This chain's CDR3 is CASGRTGGTEAFF. DNA of the CDR3: TGCGCCAGCGGGAGGACAGGGGGTACTGAAGCTTTCTTT.

This clone was seen a few times. V usage is TRBV7-2 and J usage is TRBJ2-3, with D hard to call. Trimming stripped 3 bases from V and 4 bases from J, with 8 bases between. The germline CDR1 and CDR2 sequences are SGHTA and FQGNSA. The CDR3 totals 13 residues. This CDR3 is CASSFQNPDTQYF. DNA of the CDR3: TGTGCCAGCAGCTTTCAGAACCCAGATACGCAGTATTTT.

The genes are TRBV18 and TRBJ2-1; 9 bases are shared with TRBD2. The junction had 4 bases not matched to a gene; V was cut back by 0 bases and J by 4 bases. This CDR3 spans 16 amino acids. Germline V gives CDR1 KGHSH, CDR2 LQKENI. The CDR3: CASSPPRSGRYNEQFF. The CDR3 coding sequence is TGTGCCAGCTCACCACCGAGGAGCGGGAGGTACAATGAGCAGTTCTTC.

The chain has TRBV10-3 and TRBJ1-1, with 9 bases lining up with TRBD1. The germline V gene has CDR1 ENHRY and CDR2 SYGVKD. After removal of 6 bases from V and 4 bases from J, the junction contained 6 bases not matched to a gene. This CDR3 region has 14 residues. The CDR3 DNA reads as TGTGCCATCAGGCCACAGGGGGCGGCCACTGAAGCTTTCTTT. Translating gives CAIRPQGAATEAFF.

This clone has just one count. The rearrangement joins TRBV1 to TRBJ2-1; the table's D call of TRBD2 was not tested on the DNA. TRBV1 has pseudogene status. The CDR3 covers 15 residues. DNA of the CDR3: TGCACCAGCACCCCACGGACTAGCGGTTCTGGTGAGCAGTTCTTC. As protein: CTSTPRTSGSGEQFF.